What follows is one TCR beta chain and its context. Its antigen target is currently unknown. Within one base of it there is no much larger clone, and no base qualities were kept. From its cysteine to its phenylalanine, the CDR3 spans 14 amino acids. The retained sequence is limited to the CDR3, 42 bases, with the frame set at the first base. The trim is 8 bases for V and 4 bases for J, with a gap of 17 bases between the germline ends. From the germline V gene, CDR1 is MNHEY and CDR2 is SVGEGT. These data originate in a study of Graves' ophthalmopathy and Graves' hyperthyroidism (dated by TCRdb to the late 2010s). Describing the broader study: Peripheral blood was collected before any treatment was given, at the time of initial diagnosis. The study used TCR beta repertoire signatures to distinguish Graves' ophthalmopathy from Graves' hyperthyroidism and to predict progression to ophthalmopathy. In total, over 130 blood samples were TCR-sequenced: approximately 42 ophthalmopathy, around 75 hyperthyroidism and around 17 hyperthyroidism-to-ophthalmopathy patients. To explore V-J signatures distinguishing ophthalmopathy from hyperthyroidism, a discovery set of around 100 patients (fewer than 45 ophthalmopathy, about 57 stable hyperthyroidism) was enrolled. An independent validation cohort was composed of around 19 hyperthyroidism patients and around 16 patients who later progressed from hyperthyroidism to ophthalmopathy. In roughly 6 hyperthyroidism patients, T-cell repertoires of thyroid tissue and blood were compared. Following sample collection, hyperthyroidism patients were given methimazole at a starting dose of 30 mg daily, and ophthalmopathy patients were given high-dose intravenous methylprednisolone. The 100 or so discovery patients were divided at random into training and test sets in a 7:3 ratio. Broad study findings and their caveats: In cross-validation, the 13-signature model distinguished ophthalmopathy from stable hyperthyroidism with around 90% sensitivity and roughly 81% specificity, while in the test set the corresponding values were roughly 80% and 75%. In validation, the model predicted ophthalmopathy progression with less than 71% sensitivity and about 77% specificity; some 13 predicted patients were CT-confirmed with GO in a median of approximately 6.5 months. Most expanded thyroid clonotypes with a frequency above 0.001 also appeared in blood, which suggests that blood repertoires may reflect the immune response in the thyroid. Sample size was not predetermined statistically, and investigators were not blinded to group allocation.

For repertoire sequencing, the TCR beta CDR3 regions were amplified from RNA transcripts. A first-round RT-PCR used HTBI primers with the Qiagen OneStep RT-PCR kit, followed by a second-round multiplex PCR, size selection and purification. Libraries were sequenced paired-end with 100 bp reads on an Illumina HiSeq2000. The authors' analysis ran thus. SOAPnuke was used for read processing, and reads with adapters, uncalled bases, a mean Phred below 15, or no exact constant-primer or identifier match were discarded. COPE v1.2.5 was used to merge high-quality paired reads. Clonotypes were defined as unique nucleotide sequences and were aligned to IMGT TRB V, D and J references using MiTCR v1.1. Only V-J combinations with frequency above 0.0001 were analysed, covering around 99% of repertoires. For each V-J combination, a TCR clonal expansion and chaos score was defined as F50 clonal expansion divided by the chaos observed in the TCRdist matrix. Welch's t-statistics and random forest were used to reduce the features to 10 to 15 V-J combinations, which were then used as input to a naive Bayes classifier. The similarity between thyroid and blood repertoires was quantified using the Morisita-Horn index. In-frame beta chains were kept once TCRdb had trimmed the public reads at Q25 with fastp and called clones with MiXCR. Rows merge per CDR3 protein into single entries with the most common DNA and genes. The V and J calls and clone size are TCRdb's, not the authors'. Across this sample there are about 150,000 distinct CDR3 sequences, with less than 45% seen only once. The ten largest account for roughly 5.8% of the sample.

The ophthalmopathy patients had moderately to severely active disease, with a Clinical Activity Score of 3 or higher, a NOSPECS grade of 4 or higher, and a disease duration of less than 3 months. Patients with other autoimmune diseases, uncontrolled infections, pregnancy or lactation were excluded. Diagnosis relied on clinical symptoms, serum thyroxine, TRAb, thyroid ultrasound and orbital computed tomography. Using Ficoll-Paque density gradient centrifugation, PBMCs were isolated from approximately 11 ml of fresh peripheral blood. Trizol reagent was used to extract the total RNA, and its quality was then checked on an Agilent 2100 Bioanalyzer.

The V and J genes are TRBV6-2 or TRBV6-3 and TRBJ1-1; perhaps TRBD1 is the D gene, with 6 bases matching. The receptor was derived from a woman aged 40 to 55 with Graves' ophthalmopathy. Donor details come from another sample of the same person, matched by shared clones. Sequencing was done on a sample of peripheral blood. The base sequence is TGTGCCAGCGGGCCACAGGGCTGGATCACTGAAGCTTTCTTT. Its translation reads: CASGPQGWITEAFF.